This T cell receptor beta chain was sequenced in a study of cytomegalovirus exposure and HLA in healthy donors. Whole-study results and caveats: A prior analysis recorded that most TCR beta V segments were productive about 87% or about 30% of the time. Exclusion as indistinguishable affected some V segments, including TRBV6-2 and TRBV6-3. HLA alleles were associated with 15,000 to 20,000 TCR beta sequences in a later analysis at 0.05 false discovery rate. The study put 160 or so TCR beta chains on its list as cytomegalovirus-associated.

The PCR ran on 60 Vbeta and 13 Jbeta primers. Here immunoSEQ multiplex PCR was the method, and the copy in TCRdb shows in-frame clones only, minus some. The sample lists around 120,000 clones; around 74% were seen once. The germline V and J ends were trimmed by 4 bases and 2 bases, with 16 bases remaining between them. CDR1 and CDR2 from the germline V gene are SGDLS and YYNGEE. This CDR3 has 15 residues. Concerning this clone: The antigen is undetermined.

The V and J genes are TRBV9 and TRBJ2-7, with a tentative D call TRBD2 (5 bases). What was sequenced was PBMCs. The clonotype was recovered from a man aged 60 to 69 in good health and CMV-seropositive. CDR3 region: CASSPQPGVTYEQYF. CDR3 nucleotides: TGTGCCAGCAGCCCTCAGCCCGGGGTAACCTACGAGCAGTACTTC.